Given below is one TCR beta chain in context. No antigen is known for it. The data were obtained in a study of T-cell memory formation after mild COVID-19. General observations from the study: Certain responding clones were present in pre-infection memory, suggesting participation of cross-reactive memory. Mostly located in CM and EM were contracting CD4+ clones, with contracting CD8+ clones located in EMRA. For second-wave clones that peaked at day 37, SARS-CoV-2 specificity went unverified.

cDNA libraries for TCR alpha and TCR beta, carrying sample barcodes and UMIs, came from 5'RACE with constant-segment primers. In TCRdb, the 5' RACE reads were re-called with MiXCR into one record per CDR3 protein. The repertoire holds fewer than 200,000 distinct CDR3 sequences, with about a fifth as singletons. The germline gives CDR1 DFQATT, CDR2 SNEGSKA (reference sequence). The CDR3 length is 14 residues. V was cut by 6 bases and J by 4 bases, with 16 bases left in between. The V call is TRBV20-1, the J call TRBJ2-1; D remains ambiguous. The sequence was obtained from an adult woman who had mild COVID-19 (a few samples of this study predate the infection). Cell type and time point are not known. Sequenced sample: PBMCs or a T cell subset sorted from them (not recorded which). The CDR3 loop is CSAENGKVYNEQFF. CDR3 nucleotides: TGCAGTGCCGAGAACGGAAAGGTGTACAATGAGCAGTTCTTC.